This TCR beta chain was profiled in a study of T cell responses to AZD1222 COVID-19 vaccine. Broader study findings: Repertoires were obtained only post-peak T cell response. Spike-spanning, vaccine-associated CD4 TCRs were dominant at 160-218 and 743-854.

Regarding this clone: As yet, its antigen is unknown.

This table comes from immunoSEQ multiplex PCR, and its TCRdb copy is limited to in-frame clones, with some not included. The sample lists 95,000 to 150,000 clones; roughly 91% were seen once. This CDR3 spans 12 amino acids. V lost 5 bases and J lost 8; bases outside the gene matches: 4. From germline, CDR1 is MNHEY and CDR2 SVGEGT. The chain recombines TRBV6-2 or TRBV6-3 with TRBJ1-2; 8 positions agree with TRBD1. The sample was peripheral blood, taken on day 0 of MenACWY control vaccination. The TCR comes from an adult in good health. The CDR3 sequence: CASSQGARGYTF. The CDR3 DNA reads as TGTGCCAGCAGTCAGGGGGCGAGAGGCTACACCTTC.